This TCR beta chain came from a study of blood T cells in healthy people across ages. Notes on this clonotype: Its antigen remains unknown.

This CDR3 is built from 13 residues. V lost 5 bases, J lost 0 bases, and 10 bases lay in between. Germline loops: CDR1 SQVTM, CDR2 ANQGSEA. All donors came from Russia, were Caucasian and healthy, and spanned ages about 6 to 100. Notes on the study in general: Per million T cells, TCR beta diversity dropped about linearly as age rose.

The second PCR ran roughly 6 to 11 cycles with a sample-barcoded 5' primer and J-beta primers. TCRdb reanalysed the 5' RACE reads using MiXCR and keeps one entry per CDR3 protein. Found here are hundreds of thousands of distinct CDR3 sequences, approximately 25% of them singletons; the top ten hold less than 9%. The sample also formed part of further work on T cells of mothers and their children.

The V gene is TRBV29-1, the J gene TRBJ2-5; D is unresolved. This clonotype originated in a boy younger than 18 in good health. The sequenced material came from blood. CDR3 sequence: CSVKQYNQETQYF. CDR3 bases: TGCAGCGTTAAACAGTATAACCAAGAGACCCAGTACTTC.